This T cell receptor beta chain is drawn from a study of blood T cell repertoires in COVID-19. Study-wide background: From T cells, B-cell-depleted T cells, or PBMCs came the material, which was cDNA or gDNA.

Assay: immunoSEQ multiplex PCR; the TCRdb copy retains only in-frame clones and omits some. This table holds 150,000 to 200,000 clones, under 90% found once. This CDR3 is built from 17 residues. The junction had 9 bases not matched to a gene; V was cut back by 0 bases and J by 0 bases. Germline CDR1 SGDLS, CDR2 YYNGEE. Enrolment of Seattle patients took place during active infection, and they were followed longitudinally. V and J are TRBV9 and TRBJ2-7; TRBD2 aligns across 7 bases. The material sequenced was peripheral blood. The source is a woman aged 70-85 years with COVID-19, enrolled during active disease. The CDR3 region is CASSVVVGGNPSYEQYV. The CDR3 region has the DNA TGTGCCAGCAGCGTAGTCGTCGGGGGGAACCCCTCCTACGAGCAGTACGTC.